This is a list of T cell receptor beta chains from one sample in a study of a mutant IDH1 vaccine in newly diagnosed glioma. The protocol was immunoSEQ multiplex PCR, while the TCRdb copy is restricted to in-frame clones and leaves out a portion. Found here are roughly 50,000 clones, around 81% of them singletons; the top ten hold around 3.4%. These receptors have no identified antigens. The sample in question was PBMCs, obtained from a glioma patient whose treatment included an IDH1 peptide vaccine. Every receptor here comes from a man in his thirties or forties with glioma. The CDR3 runs from the conserved cysteine through the conserved F or W. D genes are given only for firm matches. Clone sizes are given selectively: once, few, many, or a class where the clone is expanded.

d_gene	abundance	v_gene	j_gene	CDR3nt	CDR3aa
TRBD1	few	TRBV27	TRBJ2-6	TGTGCCAGCAGTGGGTGGACAGGGGGCTCTGGGGCCAACGTCCTGACTTTC	CASSGWTGGSGANVLTF
.	.	TRBV29-1	TRBJ2-1	TGCAGCGTTGTAACCTGGTCAGGGGGGAATGAGCAGTTCTTC	CSVVTWSGGNEQFF
.	.	TRBV5-6	TRBJ1-2	TGTGCCAGCAGCGCAGATGACTATGGCTACACCTTC	CASSADDYGYTF
TRBD1	few	TRBV7-9	TRBJ1-1	TGTGCCAGCAGCTTTTCAGGGGGAAAGACTGAAGCTTTCTTT	CASSFSGGKTEAFF
.	.	TRBV7-8	TRBJ1-1	TGTGCCAGCAGCTTAGATAAGGGGTACACTGAAGCTTTCTTT	CASSLDKGYTEAFF
TRBD2	.	TRBV7-2	TRBJ2-5	TGTGCCAGCAGCTTAGCGCTAGCGGGGTTGGGAGAGACCCAGTACTTC	CASSLALAGLGETQYF
.	few	TRBV19	TRBJ2-6	TGTGCCAGTAGTATAGGCCGTTCGGGGGCCAACGTCCTGACTTTC	CASSIGRSGANVLTF
.	.	TRBV27	TRBJ2-3	TGTGCCAGCACCGAGGACGGGGGAGCAGATACGCAGTATTTT	CASTEDGGADTQYF
.	.	TRBV28	TRBJ1-2	TGTGCCAGCAGTTTGTGGGAGGGCGGCTACACCTTC	CASSLWEGGYTF
TRBD2	.	TRBV2	TRBJ2-1	TGTGCCAGCAGAAGACTAGCGGGGGACCTTGGGCAGTTCTTC	CASRRLAGDLGQFF
TRBD1	.	TRBV6-5	TRBJ1-2	TGTGCCAGCAGGTCCCCCATTACAGGGGGCCAAGGCTACACCTTC	CASRSPITGGQGYTF
.	.	TRBV7-9	TRBJ2-4	TGTGCCAGCAGCGACCGTCAATATCAAGCCAAAAACATTCAGTACTTC	CASSDRQYQAKNIQYF
TRBD1	.	TRBV5-8	TRBJ2-1	TGTGCCAGCAGCTTGGGACAGGGGACGTATGAGCAGTTCTTC	CASSLGQGTYEQFF
.	.	TRBV7-9	TRBJ2-7	TGTGCCAGCAGCCCCGGCGGGGCCGCCTACGAGCAGTACTTC	CASSPGGAAYEQYF
.	.	TRBV9	TRBJ2-5	TGTGCCAGCAGCGTAGGAGGAACAGGGCAAGAGACCCAGTACTTC	CASSVGGTGQETQYF
TRBD1	.	TRBV19	TRBJ2-5	TGTGCCAGCGGACAGGGGAGAATGCAGACCCAGTACTTC	CASGQGRMQTQYF
.	.	TRBV14	TRBJ1-4	TGTGCCAGCAGTCGTACAAGACCAACTAATGAAAAACTGTTTTTT	CASSRTRPTNEKLFF
.	once	TRBV4-1	TRBJ2-7	TGCGCCAGCAGCCAACTTTCTGGGTACCCCTACGAGCAGTACTTC	CASSQLSGYPYEQYF
.	.	TRBV6-5	TRBJ1-2	TGTGCCAGCAGTCTCGGACAGCTCCGCTATGGCTACACCTTC	CASSLGQLRYGYTF
TRBD1	.	TRBV5-1	TRBJ1-6	TGCGCCAGCAGCCCCACGGGACAGGATAATTCACCCCTCCACTTT	CASSPTGQDNSPLHF
TRBD1	.	TRBV14	TRBJ2-1	TGTGCCAGCAGCCAAATGTGGGACAGGGAACATGAGCAGTTCTTC	CASSQMWDREHEQFF
TRBD1	.	TRBV18	TRBJ1-6	TGTGCCAGCTCACCGGGACAGTATGATAATTCACCCCTCCACTTT	CASSPGQYDNSPLHF
.	.	TRBV29-1	TRBJ1-1	TGCAGCGTTGAAGAGCGACAGATTATGAACACTGAAGCTTTCTTT	CSVEERQIMNTEAFF
.	.	TRBV14	TRBJ1-1	TGTGCCAGCAGCTCACAGCCGAACACTGAAGCTTTCTTT	CASSSQPNTEAFF
TRBD1	few	TRBV7-9	TRBJ1-4	TGTGCCAGCAGCTTAGATCAGGGGGCGACTGAAAAACTGTTTTTT	CASSLDQGATEKLFF
.	few	TRBV5-6	TRBJ1-1	TGTGCCAGCAGAGGGTATTCAAGGACTGCTGAAGCTTTCTTT	CASRGYSRTAEAFF
.	.	TRBV5-1	TRBJ2-3	TGCGCCAGCAGCCTGACCCAGGGTATAAGCACAGATACGCAGTATTTT	CASSLTQGISTDTQYF
.	.	TRBV6-5	TRBJ1-1	TGTGCCAGCAGTCAAGGACAGAACACTGAAGCTTTCTTT	CASSQGQNTEAFF
.	.	TRBV5-1	TRBJ2-7	TGCGCCAGCGGCCGGGACACCTCCTACGAGCAGTACTTC	CASGRDTSYEQYF
TRBD1	.	TRBV10-1	TRBJ1-2	TGCGCCAGCAGTGAATCCATGGACAGGGTTAGCGGCTACACCTTC	CASSESMDRVSGYTF
TRBD1	.	TRBV6-5	TRBJ1-6	TGTGCCAGCAGTTACTACGGGACAGTGAATTCACCCCTCCACTTT	CASSYYGTVNSPLHF
.	.	TRBV12-5	TRBJ1-1	TGTGCTAGTGGTTCAAACGAGGAAGCTTTCTTT	CASGSNEEAFF
.	.	TRBV7-6	TRBJ2-7	TGTGCCAGCAGCTTAGGGGCGGGGAGCTCCTACGAGCAGTACTTC	CASSLGAGSSYEQYF
TRBD1	.	TRBV2	TRBJ1-1	TGTGCCAGCAGCCGGGGGACAGGGACGGGTCGACGAACTGAAGCTTTCTTT	CASSRGTGTGRRTEAFF
TRBD1	.	TRBV2	TRBJ2-3	TGTGCCAGCACCGAGATGGGACAGGGACGCACAGATACGCAGTATTTT	CASTEMGQGRTDTQYF
.	.	TRBV10-3	TRBJ2-3	TGTGCCATCAGTGAGCGGCAGCGTAGCACAGATACGCAGTATTTT	CAISERQRSTDTQYF
.	few	TRBV4-1	TRBJ2-1	TGCGCCAGCAGCCAAGCCCCCCTCCGACAGCTATACAATGAGCAGTTCTTC	CASSQAPLRQLYNEQFF
TRBD1	.	TRBV27	TRBJ1-2	TGTGCCAGCAGTTTATTTGGACAGGGGGCGCCGGACTATGGCTACACCTTC	CASSLFGQGAPDYGYTF
TRBD1	.	TRBV10-2	TRBJ1-2	TGCGCCAGCAGTTGGGACAGATTAAACTATGGCTACACCTTC	CASSWDRLNYGYTF
.	.	TRBV6-5	TRBJ2-1	TGTGCCAGCTGCAGTACCCTCGACAATGAGCAGTTCTTC	CASCSTLDNEQFF
.	.	TRBV7-2	TRBJ2-5	TGTGCCAGCAGCTGGGATTATCTCCTCGGGACCCAGTACTTC	CASSWDYLLGTQYF
.	.	TRBV28	TRBJ2-7	TGTGCCAGCAGTTTAGCCGACTGGTTATCCTACGAGCAGTACTTC	CASSLADWLSYEQYF
.	.	TRBV30	TRBJ1-2	TGTGCCTGGAGAGAAAACTATGGCTACACCTTC	CAWRENYGYTF
TRBD1	once	TRBV27	TRBJ2-7	TGTGCCAGCAGCCCCCGGGACAGCCCCTACGAGCAGTACTTC	CASSPRDSPYEQYF
TRBD1	.	TRBV2	TRBJ2-2	TGTGCCAGCAGTGGACAGGGGGCGAACACCGGGGAGCTGTTTTTT	CASSGQGANTGELFF
TRBD1	.	TRBV6-1	TRBJ1-2	TGTGCCAGCAGTGCAGTACAGGGGAGGGGCTACACCTTC	CASSAVQGRGYTF
.	.	TRBV5-4	TRBJ1-4	TGTGCCAGCAGCGTACAGGAAAAACTGTTTTTT	CASSVQEKLFF
.	few	TRBV11-2	TRBJ1-4	TGTGCCAGCAGCCCCAGGAGGGTACAGTCAACTAATGAAAAACTGTTTTTT	CASSPRRVQSTNEKLFF
.	.	TRBV2	TRBJ2-2	TGTGCCAGCGAGCGCGCGCGCACCACCACCGGGGAGCTGTTTTTT	CASERARTTTGELFF
.	.	TRBV2	TRBJ1-1	TGTGCCAGCATGGGGAGCTTTTACACTGAAGCTTTCTTT	CASMGSFYTEAFF
TRBD1	.	TRBV19	TRBJ1-4	TGTGCCAGTAGTGACAGGGGATCAGCTAATGAAAAACTGTTTTTT	CASSDRGSANEKLFF
.	few	TRBV7-2	TRBJ1-1	TGTGCCAGCAGCTGGTTGGGGCGAAACACTGAAGCTTTCTTT	CASSWLGRNTEAFF
TRBD2	.	TRBV11-2	TRBJ2-1	TGTGCCAGCAGCTCGCGGGGGGGCCTGTCCTACAATGAGCAGTTCTTC	CASSSRGGLSYNEQFF
.	.	TRBV19	TRBJ1-4	TGTGCCAGTAGTGCAACAGTCCCCACTAATGAAAAACTGTTTTTT	CASSATVPTNEKLFF
.	.	TRBV6-1	TRBJ1-1	TGTGCCAGCAGTGAAGCGTACGGCGGACATGAAGCTTTCTTT	CASSEAYGGHEAFF
TRBD1	.	TRBV2	TRBJ2-5	TGTGCCAGCATAATTTCCAGACAGGGGAGCGGCGAGACCCAGTACTTC	CASIISRQGSGETQYF
.	.	TRBV7-9	TRBJ1-5	TGTGCCAGCAGCTTAGCGGAGGGAGGGCAGCCCCAGCATTTT	CASSLAEGGQPQHF
.	.	TRBV2	TRBJ1-6	TGTGCCAGCAGTGATAGGGATAATTCACCCCTCCACTTT	CASSDRDNSPLHF